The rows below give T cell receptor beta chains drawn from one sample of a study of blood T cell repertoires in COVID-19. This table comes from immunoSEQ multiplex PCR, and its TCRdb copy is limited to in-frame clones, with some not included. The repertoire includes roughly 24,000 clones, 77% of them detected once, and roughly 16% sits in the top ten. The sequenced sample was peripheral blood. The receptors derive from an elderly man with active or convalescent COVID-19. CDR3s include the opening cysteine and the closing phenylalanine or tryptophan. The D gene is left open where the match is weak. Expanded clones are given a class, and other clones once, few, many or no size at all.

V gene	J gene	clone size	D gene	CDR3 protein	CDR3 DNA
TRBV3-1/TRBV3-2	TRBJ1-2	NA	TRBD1	CASSQEAGRGHGYTF	TGTGCCAGCAGCCAAGAGGCGGGCAGGGGGCACGGCTACACCTTC
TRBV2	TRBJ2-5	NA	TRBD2	CASSERAGDLKTQYF	TGTGCCAGCAGTGAACGAGCGGGAGACTTAAAGACCCAGTACTTC
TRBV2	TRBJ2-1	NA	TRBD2	CASSGSGGVSYNEQFF	TGTGCCAGCAGTGGGTCGGGGGGAGTCTCCTACAATGAGCAGTTCTTC
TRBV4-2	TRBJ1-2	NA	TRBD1	CASSSSRTGRGYTF	TGTGCCAGCAGCTCAAGTCGGACAGGACGTGGCTACACCTTC
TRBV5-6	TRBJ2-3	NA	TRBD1	CASSLWVGQGRDTQYF	TGTGCCAGCAGCTTGTGGGTAGGACAGGGCAGAGATACGCAGTATTTT
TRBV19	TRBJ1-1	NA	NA	CASSPPGRKHTEAFF	TGTGCCAGTAGTCCTCCGGGAAGAAAGCACACTGAAGCTTTCTTT
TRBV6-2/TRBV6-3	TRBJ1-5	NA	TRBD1	CASSFTAGTGLSQPQHF	TGTGCCAGCAGTTTCACCGCCGGGACAGGGTTATCTCAGCCCCAGCATTTT
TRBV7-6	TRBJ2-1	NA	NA	CASSPKPGTPNYNEQFF	TGTGCCAGCAGCCCGAAGCCCGGGACTCCTAACTACAATGAGCAGTTCTTC
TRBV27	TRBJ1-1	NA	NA	CASSLSRTGSTTEAFF	TGTGCCAGCAGTTTATCGCGTACAGGGTCTACCACTGAAGCTTTCTTT
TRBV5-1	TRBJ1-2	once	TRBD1	CASSLTRGRGYGYTF	TGCGCCAGCAGCTTGACGAGGGGGCGCGGCTATGGCTACACCTTC
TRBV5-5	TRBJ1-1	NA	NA	CASSPPTVITEAFF	TGTGCCAGCAGCCCCCCCACAGTCATCACTGAAGCTTTCTTT
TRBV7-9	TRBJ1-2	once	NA	CASSTRLLYGYTF	TGTGCCAGCAGCACTAGGTTGCTCTATGGCTACACCTTC
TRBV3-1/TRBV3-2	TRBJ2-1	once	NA	CASSQRFSGDHNEQFF	TGTGCCAGCAGCCAAAGGTTCAGCGGAGACCACAATGAGCAGTTCTTC
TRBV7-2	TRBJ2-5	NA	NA	CASSLGGGVGETQYF	TGTGCCAGCAGCTTAGGTGGAGGGGTCGGGGAGACCCAGTACTTC
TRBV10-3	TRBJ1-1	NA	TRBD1	CAIWAGGAGEAFF	TGTGCCATCTGGGCAGGGGGCGCGGGTGAAGCTTTCTTT
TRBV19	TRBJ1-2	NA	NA	CASSRGRAAGARIPNYGYTF	TGTGCCAGTAGTCGAGGTCGTGCAGCGGGTGCCAGAATACCTAACTATGGCTACACCTTC
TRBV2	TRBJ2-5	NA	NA	CASSVGRSQETQYF	TGTGCCAGCAGTGTCGGTAGAAGTCAAGAGACCCAGTACTTC
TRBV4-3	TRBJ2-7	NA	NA	CASSQVSADSYEQYF	TGCGCCAGCAGCCAAGTTAGCGCAGACTCCTACGAGCAGTACTTC
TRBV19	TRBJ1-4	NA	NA	CASSIDIGMGGEKLFF	TGTGCCAGTAGTATCGATATCGGCATGGGAGGTGAAAAACTGTTTTTT
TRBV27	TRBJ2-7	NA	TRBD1	CASSPETGASEQYF	TGTGCCAGCAGTCCCGAGACAGGGGCCTCCGAGCAGTACTTC
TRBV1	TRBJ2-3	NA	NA	CTSSQTASNTTDTQYF	TGCACCAGCAGCCAGACTGCCAGTAATACTACAGATACGCAGTATTTT
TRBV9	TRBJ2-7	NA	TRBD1	CASSVGLGQGEFYEQYF	TGTGCCAGCAGTGTCGGATTGGGACAGGGAGAATTCTACGAGCAGTACTTC
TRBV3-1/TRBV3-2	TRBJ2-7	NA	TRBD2	CASSPNGLAGYEQYF	TGTGCCAGCAGCCCTAATGGACTAGCGGGGTACGAGCAGTACTTC
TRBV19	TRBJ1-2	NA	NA	CASSRTATSSRPIYTF	TGTGCCAGTAGTAGGACAGCCACCTCCAGCCGTCCCATCTACACCTTC
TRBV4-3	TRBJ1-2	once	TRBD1	CASSHPDRGGYTF	TGCGCCAGCAGCCACCCGGACAGGGGCGGCTACACCTTC
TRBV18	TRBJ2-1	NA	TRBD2	CASSEIAGVSYNEQFF	TGTGCCAGCTCAGAGATAGCGGGAGTGTCCTACAATGAGCAGTTCTTC
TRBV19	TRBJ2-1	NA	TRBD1	CASSPPGTGGWNEQFF	TGTGCCAGTAGTCCACCCGGGACAGGGGGCTGGAATGAGCAGTTCTTC
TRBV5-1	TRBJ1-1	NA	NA	CASSLGDVGTTTFF	TGCGCCAGCAGCTTGGGAGATGTAGGCACTACGACTTTTTTT
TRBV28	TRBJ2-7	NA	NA	CASSSRVYEQYF	TGTGCCAGCAGTTCCAGGGTGTACGAGCAGTACTTC
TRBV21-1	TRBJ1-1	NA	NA	CASIPFEGAAEAFF	TGTGCCAGCATCCCTTTCGAGGGGGCGGCTGAAGCTTTCTTT
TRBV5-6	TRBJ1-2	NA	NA	CASRAPEMASNYGYTF	TGTGCCAGCAGGGCACCCGAAATGGCCTCTAACTATGGCTACACCTTC